This TCR beta chain was captured in a study of OX40 agonist ivuxolimab in advanced cancers. Points from the study as a whole: Averaged across samples, CD8+ T cells carried more expanded clones than CD4+ did. With doses of 0.1 to 3.0 mg/kg, CD4+ and CD8+ blood T cells had undergone clonal expansion by week 6.

As to this clone: Its matching antigen is unknown.

Sequenced by immunoSEQ multiplex PCR; TCRdb stores in-frame clones only, minus some. The sample yields around 86,000 clones, 90% to 95% seen once. The sequence was obtained from an adult with an advanced solid tumor such as melanoma, head and neck, liver or kidney cancer. The source material was CD4+ or CD8+ T cells sorted from blood, sampled in a trial of the OX40 agonist ivuxolimab.

CDR3 residues: CASSVGLGMNTEAFF. The CDR3 DNA is TGTGCCAGCAGCGTTGGACTGGGCATGAACACTGAAGCTTTCTTT. The gene calls are TRBV5-5 and TRBJ1-1; no definite D call. V was cut by 4 bases and J by 0 bases, with 13 bases left in between. In germline, CDR1 is SGHKS, CDR2 YYEKEE (reference sequence). This CDR3 has 15 residues.